The next 15 T cell receptor beta chains were all read from a single sample in a study of regulatory T cells in long-lasting Graves disease. Arm-PCR with iRepertoire HTBI primers amplified the CDR3 regions for these TCR beta libraries. TCRdb called the multiplex PCR reads again in MiXCR, with one record for every CDR3 protein. The sample comprises under 450,000 distinct CDR3 sequences, around 24% of which are singletons, and about 26% rests with the top ten. Time point defined: persistent/refractory GD, antithyroid drugs over 5 years with positive TRAb. With RNA extracted from PBMCs as input, the TCR library was made. This material consisted of peripheral blood mononuclear cells (PBMCs), taken when the disease was refractory, from a patient treated with antithyroid drugs. These receptors all come from a female donor with Graves disease.

The CDR3 DNA is TGCAGTGCCCCTGGACAGGCGAACACTGAAGCTTTCTTT. Translating gives CSAPGQANTEAFF. The J gene is TRBJ1-1, the V gene TRBV20-1; 7 nucleotides match TRBD1. Germline values: CDR1 DFQATT, CDR2 SNEGSKA (reference sequence). The CDR3 extends over 13 amino acids. V lost 6 bases to trimming and J lost 1 base; unmatched junction nucleotides: 5.

V usage is TRBV7-6 and J usage is TRBJ2-2, with D perhaps matching TRBD1 (5 bases). V was shortened by 0 bases and J by 1 base, with 12 bases between the two germline ends. Looked up from germline, CDR1 is SGHVS and CDR2 is FNYEAQ. This CDR3 region has 17 residues. CDR3 DNA sequence: TGTGCCAGCAGCTTAGCGAGACAGCGCCTGAACACCGGGGAGCTGTTTTTT. This sequence encodes CASSLARQRLNTGELFF.

This clonotype was seen only a few times. V gene TRBV29-1 combines with J gene TRBJ1-2; D is unresolved. With 4 bases removed from V and 5 bases from J, the gap between germline ends came to 20 bases. The CDR3 spans 15 residues. Germline loops: CDR1 SQVTM, CDR2 ANQGSEA. The CDR3 nucleotides are TGCAGCGTTGCCGGGTTGCGGAGTGCCACTTATGGCTACACCTTC. This translates into CSVAGLRSATYGYTF.

This clonotype occurred a few times. V gene TRBV20-1 combines with J gene TRBJ2-7, with D hard to call. The V and J ends lost 0 bases and 2 bases respectively, with 20 bases between them. The CDR3 totals 17 residues. In germline, CDR1 is DFQATT, CDR2 SNEGSKA (reference sequence). CDR3 sequence reads: CSARDWSSEKSPYEQYF. CDR3 nucleotide sequence: TGCAGTGCTAGAGATTGGTCAAGCGAGAAATCCCCCTACGAGCAGTACTTC.

The chain is built from TRBV20-1 and TRBJ2-1, with D possibly matching TRBD1 (5 bases). The CDR3 contains 15 residues. From germline, CDR1 is DFQATT and CDR2 SNEGSKA (reference sequence). Trimming pared 2 bases from V and 0 bases from J, leaving 11 bases between. CDR3 amino acids: CSARLQASSYNEQFF. CDR3 nucleotide sequence: TGCAGTGCTAGATTACAGGCGAGCTCCTACAATGAGCAGTTCTTC.

This chain links TRBV2 with TRBJ2-1, with 7 bases lining up with TRBD2. V lost 2 bases to trimming and J lost 8 bases; unmatched junction nucleotides: 3. Germline V gene sequence: CDR1 SNHLY, CDR2 FYNNEI. The CDR3 totals 13 residues. The CDR3 nucleotides are TGTGCCAGCAGTGAAACGCGGGAGCATGAGCAGTTCTTC. Encoded protein: CASSETREHEQFF.

This chain uses TRBV20-1 with TRBJ2-7, with 12 bases identical to TRBD2. The length of the CDR3 is 15 residues. The germline V gene encodes CDR1 DFQATT and CDR2 SNEGSKA (reference sequence). J gave up 1 base and V 0 bases, and 1 base lay outside the gene matches. CDR3 protein: CSARDLAGGSYEQYF. DNA of the CDR3: TGCAGTGCTAGAGATCTAGCGGGAGGGTCCTACGAGCAGTACTTC.

In this sample, this clonotype turned up many times. The chain is built from TRBV12-3 or TRBV12-4 and TRBJ1-2; D is undetermined. CDR3 length equals 16 residues. V shed 5 bases and J shed 7 bases, with 23 bases lying between them. CDR3 protein: CASSQDLAGKAFGYTF. CDR3 DNA: TGTGCCAGCAGTCAAGATTTGGCGGGAAAAGCCTTTGGCTACACCTTC.

Note on this clonotype: Compared with germline, one end of the junction differs, possibly owing to a read error. The rearrangement links TRBV3-1 to TRBJ2-3, with D uncertain. The CDR3 loop spans 13 amino acids. The germline V gene encodes CDR1 LGHDT and CDR2 YNNKEL (reference sequence). The CDR3 region is CASSQGMNTEALF. The CDR3, as DNA: TGTGCCAGTAGCCAAGGCATGAACACTGAAGCTCTCTTT.

The chain combines TRBV7-9 with TRBJ1-6; D gene unclear. Germline V lookup: CDR1 SEHNR, CDR2 FQNEAQ (reference sequence). The CDR3 consists of 12 residues. V was clipped by 4 bases and J by 10 bases, with 8 bases between them. The CDR3 loop reads CASSSSGSPLHF. CDR3 nucleotide sequence: TGTGCCAGCAGCTCCTCTGGCTCACCCCTCCACTTT.

This clonotype was observed many times. This rearrangement joins TRBV2 to TRBJ2-7, with TRBD2 matching 7 bases. The CDR3 is made up of 14 amino acids. Germline CDR1 reads SNHLY; CDR2 reads FYNNEI. V shed 5 bases, J shed 1 base, and the junction held 5 bases outside the gene matches. CDR3: CASSYSSGSYEQYF. For the CDR3, the DNA is TGTGCCAGCAGTTATTCTAGCGGTTCCTACGAGCAGTACTTC.

About this clonotype itself: This may arise from a read error, as a much more abundant clone is one base away. V usage is TRBV12-3 or TRBV12-4 and J usage is TRBJ1-5; TRBD1 aligns across 11 bases. J was trimmed by 6 bases and V by 8 bases; bases with no gene match: 9. The CDR3 length is 15 residues. CDR3 residues: CASGTGTGGTQPQHF. The CDR3 bases are TGTGCCAGCGGTACAGGGACAGGGGGTACTCAGCCCCAGCATTTT.

This clonotype came up many times. The chain couples TRBV6-1 to TRBJ2-4, with a tentative D call TRBD1 (5 bases). Trimming removed 4 bases at V and 4 bases at J, with 14 bases between. Germline V gene data show CDR1 as MNHNS and CDR2 as SASEGT. This CDR3 has 15 amino acids. The CDR3 region is CASSATRTRKNIQYF. The CDR3 DNA follows: TGTGCCAGCAGTGCGACCAGGACACGGAAAAACATTCAGTACTTC.

This clonotype was counted ten times or more. The chain links TRBV5-1 to TRBJ1-2, with a possible D match to TRBD1 (5 bases). V was shortened by 0 bases and J by 4 bases, with 13 bases between the two germline ends. Germline CDR1 and CDR2: SGHRS and YFSETQ. This CDR3 contains 15 residues. CDR3 coding DNA: TGCGCCAGCAGCTTGGAACCTGGGGCCGGCTATGGCTACACCTTC. Its translation: CASSLEPGAGYGYTF.

In this sample, this clonotype turned up many times. The chain recombines TRBV28 with TRBJ2-7, with 8 bases lining up with TRBD2. The ends lost 6 bases at V and 9 bases at J; junction bases unmatched: 10. The germline V gene has CDR1 MDHEN and CDR2 SYDVKM. The CDR3 loop spans 13 amino acids. The DNA of the CDR3 is TGTGCCAGCAGAACGGGGGGGATTTATTGGCAGTACTTC. This gives the protein CASRTGGIYWQYF.